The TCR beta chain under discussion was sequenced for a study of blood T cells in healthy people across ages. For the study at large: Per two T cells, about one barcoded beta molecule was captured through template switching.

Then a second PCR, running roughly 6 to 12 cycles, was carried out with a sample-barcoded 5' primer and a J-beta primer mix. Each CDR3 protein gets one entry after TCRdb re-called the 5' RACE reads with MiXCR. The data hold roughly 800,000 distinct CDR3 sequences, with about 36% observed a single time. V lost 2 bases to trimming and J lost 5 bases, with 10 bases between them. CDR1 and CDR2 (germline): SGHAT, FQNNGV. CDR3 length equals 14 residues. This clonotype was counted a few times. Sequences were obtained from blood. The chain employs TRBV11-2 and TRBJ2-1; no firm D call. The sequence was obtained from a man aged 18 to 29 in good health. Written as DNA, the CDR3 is TGTGCCAGCAGCTTATACAAAACACACAATGAGCAGTTCTTC. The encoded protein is CASSLYKTHNEQFF.